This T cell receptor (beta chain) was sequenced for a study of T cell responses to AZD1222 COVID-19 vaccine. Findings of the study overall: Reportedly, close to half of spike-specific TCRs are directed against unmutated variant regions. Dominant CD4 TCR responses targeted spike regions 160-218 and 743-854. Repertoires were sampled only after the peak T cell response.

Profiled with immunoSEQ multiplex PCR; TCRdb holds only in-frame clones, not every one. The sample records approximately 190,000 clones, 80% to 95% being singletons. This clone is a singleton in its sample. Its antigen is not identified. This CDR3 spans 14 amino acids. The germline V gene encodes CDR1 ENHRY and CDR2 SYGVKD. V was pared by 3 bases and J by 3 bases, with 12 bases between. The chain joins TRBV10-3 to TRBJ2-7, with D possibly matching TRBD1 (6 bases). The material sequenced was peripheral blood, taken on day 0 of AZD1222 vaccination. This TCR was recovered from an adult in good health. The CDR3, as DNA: TGTGCCATCAGTGATGCCAGGGGTAACTACGAGCAGTACTTC. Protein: CAISDARGNYEQYF.